Listed below are T cell receptor beta chains from one sample, sequenced in a study of T cell changes during pregnancy in multiple sclerosis. Sequencing was performed with immunoSEQ multiplex PCR; in TCRdb, only in-frame clones are kept and a portion is missing. The repertoire has 15,000 to 25,000 clones, roughly 85% of them found once; the top ten carry approximately 6.3%. The source material was CD8+ T cells from peripheral blood mononuclear cells, sampled in the third trimester of pregnancy. Receptors were obtained from a female donor in good health, enrolled as a control in a pregnancy study. Each CDR3 is given with its conserved first and last residue. D genes are given only for firm matches. The listing skips clone size in some rows; elsewhere it reads once, few, many or a size class.

size	V	J	D	DNA	CDR3
once	TRBV6-4	TRBJ2-3	.	TGTGCCAGCAGTGACGGCGACACCACGGATACGCAGTATTTT	CASSDGDTTDTQYF
.	TRBV2	TRBJ1-5	TRBD1	TGTGCCAGCAGTGAACCTACAGGGGGAGTATTTCAGCCCCAGCATTTT	CASSEPTGGVFQPQHF
.	TRBV27	TRBJ1-6	.	TGTGCCAGCAGGACACAGACAGTGTATAATTCACCCCTCCACTTT	CASRTQTVYNSPLHF
.	TRBV6-1	TRBJ2-3	.	TGTACCACGGGATTCACAGATACGCAGTATTTT	CTTGFTDTQYF
.	TRBV15	TRBJ2-7	.	TGTGCCACCAGCAGAACGACAGCGCCCGAGCAGTACTTC	CATSRTTAPEQYF
few	TRBV5-6	TRBJ1-1	.	TGTGCCAGCAGCTTTTTCAGGGGTACTGAAGCTTTCTTT	CASSFFRGTEAFF
.	TRBV4-1	TRBJ1-2	.	TGCGCCAGCAGCCAAGGGGGGCAGGACCACTATGGCTACACCTTC	CASSQGGQDHYGYTF
once	TRBV19	TRBJ2-1	.	TGTGCCAGTAGTATTGGGGGGGGCCGGTATGAGCAGTTCTTC	CASSIGGGRYEQFF
.	TRBV11-2	TRBJ1-1	.	TGTGCCAGCAGCATAGACAGCGCACCGAACACTGAAGCTTTCTTT	CASSIDSAPNTEAFF
.	TRBV7-9	TRBJ2-1	TRBD2	TGTGCCAGCAGCTTGCCGGCTAGCGGGGGGGCCGAGAATGAGCAGTTCTTC	CASSLPASGGAENEQFF
once	TRBV10-2	TRBJ2-5	.	TGCGCCAGCAGTGAGTCTAGCGCTCAAGAGACCCAGTACTTC	CASSESSAQETQYF